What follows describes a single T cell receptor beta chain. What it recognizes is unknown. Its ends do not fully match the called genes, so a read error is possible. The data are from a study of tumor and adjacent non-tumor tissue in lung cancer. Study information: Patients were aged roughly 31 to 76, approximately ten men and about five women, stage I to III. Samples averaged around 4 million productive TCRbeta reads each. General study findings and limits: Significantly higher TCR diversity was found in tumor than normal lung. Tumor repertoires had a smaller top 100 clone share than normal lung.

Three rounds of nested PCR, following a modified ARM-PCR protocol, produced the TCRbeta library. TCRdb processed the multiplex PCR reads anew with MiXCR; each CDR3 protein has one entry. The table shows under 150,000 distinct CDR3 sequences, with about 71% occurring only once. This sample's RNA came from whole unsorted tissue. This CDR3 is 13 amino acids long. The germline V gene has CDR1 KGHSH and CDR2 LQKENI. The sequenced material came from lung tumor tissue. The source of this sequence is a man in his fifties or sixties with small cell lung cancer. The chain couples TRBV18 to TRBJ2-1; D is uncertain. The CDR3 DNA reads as TGTGACAGCTCACCTGAAACTTACAATGAGCAGTTCTTC. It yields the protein CDSSPETYNEQFF.